Presented here are 15 T cell receptor beta chains from one specimen sequenced in a study of blood T cell repertoires in COVID-19. Here immunoSEQ multiplex PCR was the method, and the copy in TCRdb shows in-frame clones only, minus some. The sample records about 230,000 clones, 75% to 90% being singletons. The sequenced sample was peripheral blood. The receptors shown here come from a woman aged 70-85 years with active or convalescent COVID-19.

The chain is built from TRBV5-4 and TRBJ2-7, with 7 positions matching TRBD2. From germline, CDR1 is SGHNT and CDR2 YYREEE (reference sequence). J gave up 6 bases and V 4 bases, and 10 bases lay outside the gene matches. This CDR3 has 14 amino acids. The chain's CDR3 is CASSPTGRPSEQYF. The DNA for the CDR3 is TGTGCCAGCAGCCCCACCGGGAGGCCCTCCGAGCAGTACTTC.

This chain joins TRBV7-8 and TRBJ2-1, with TRBD1 identical over 11 bases. CDR1 and CDR2 (germline): SGHVS, FQNEAQ. V dropped 5 bases and J dropped 7; count of bases not matched to a gene: 7. The CDR3 loop spans 15 amino acids. As DNA, the CDR3 is TGTGCCAGCAGCGGGAGGACAGGGGGCTGGAATGAGCAGTTCTTC. Translated: CASSGRTGGWNEQFF.

This chain links TRBV5-1 with TRBJ2-3, with a possible D match to TRBD1 (6 bases). V was shortened by 1 base and J by 4 bases, with 13 bases between the two germline ends. Germline V gene sequence: CDR1 SGHRS, CDR2 YFSETQ. The CDR3 consists of 15 residues. The CDR3 bases are TGCGCCAGCAGCTTGAGCCAGGGGAGAGCAGATACGCAGTATTTT. This translates into CASSLSQGRADTQYF. Complete variable domain (other parts from reference TRBV5-1 and TRBJ2-3): KAGVTQTPRYLIKTRGQQVTLSCSPISGHRSVSWYQQTPGQGLQFLFEYFSETQRNKGNFPGRFSGRQFSNSRSEMNVSTLELGDSALYLCASSLSQGRADTQYFGPGTRLTVL.

V is TRBV20-1 and J is TRBJ2-7; 12 nucleotides align to TRBD2. This CDR3 contains 14 residues. CDR1 and CDR2 (germline): DFQATT, SNEGSKA (reference sequence). V lost 3 bases, J lost 5 bases, and 5 bases stayed unmatched. For the CDR3, the DNA is TGCAGTGCTAGTCCGGCTAGCGGGGGGGACGAGCAGTACTTC. Protein product: CSASPASGGDEQYF.

This rearrangement joins TRBV6-6 to TRBJ2-7; tentative D call: TRBD1 (6 bases). Per the germline V gene, CDR1 is MNHNY and CDR2 is SVGAGI (reference sequence). The CDR3 extends over 13 amino acids. V shed 2 bases and J shed 1 base, with 6 bases lying between them. As DNA, the CDR3 is TGTGCCAGCAGTTACCAGGGGTCCTACGAGCAGTACTTC. This gives the protein CASSYQGSYEQYF.

The CDR3: CSASPSGTVNTEAFF. DNA for the CDR3: TGCAGTGCAAGTCCTTCCGGGACAGTGAACACTGAAGCTTTCTTT. The chain employs TRBV20-1 and TRBJ1-1, with 7 bases aligning to TRBD1. Germline loops: CDR1 DFQATT, CDR2 SNEGSKA (reference sequence). The CDR3 spans 15 residues. With 6 bases clipped from V and 0 bases from J, the junction kept 10 bases outside the gene matches.

The chain couples TRBV12-3 or TRBV12-4 to TRBJ2-7; the D gene is possibly TRBD2 (6 bases). The length of the CDR3 is 13 residues. The V and J ends lost 7 bases and 6 bases respectively, with 16 bases between them. The CDR3 region is CASTFGQGGEQYF. The CDR3 nucleotides are TGTGCCAGCACCTTCGGGCAGGGAGGCGAGCAGTACTTC.

The chain employs TRBV5-4 and TRBJ2-2, with D unresolved. Trimming took 1 base from V and 5 from J, leaving 3 bases between them. The CDR3 is 12 amino acids. From germline, CDR1 is SGHNT and CDR2 YYREEE (reference sequence). As DNA, the CDR3 is TGTGCCAGCAGCTTGCTGACCGGGGAGCTGTTTTTT. Translated: CASSLLTGELFF.

The chain is built from TRBV3-1 (or the pseudogene TRBV3-2) and TRBJ2-3; 10 positions match TRBD2. CDR1 LGHDT and CDR2 YNNKEL come from the germline V gene (reference sequence). Germline trimming cut 2 bases from V and 3 bases from J; bases unmatched to any gene: 11. The CDR3 totals 18 residues. In DNA, the CDR3 is TGTGCCAGCAGCCAATCCACTCTTACTAGCGGGAAAACAGATACGCAGTATTTT. Protein product: CASSQSTLTSGKTDTQYF.

The V call is TRBV10-2, the J call TRBJ1-1; TRBD1 is a possible D gene (5 bases). CDR1 and CDR2 (germline): WSHSY, SAAADI. This CDR3 comprises 16 residues. Trimming took 0 bases from V and 3 from J, leaving 14 bases between them. The CDR3 bases are TGCGCCAGCAGTGAGTCCGTGGGGGGTCAGGACACTGAAGCTTTCTTT. Its protein product is CASSESVGGQDTEAFF.

As DNA, the CDR3 is TGTGCCAGCAGGACAGGGACTAATGAAAAACTGTTTTTT. It translates to CASRTGTNEKLFF. The chain carries TRBV19 and TRBJ1-4, with TRBD1 identical over 8 bases. V was pared by 9 bases and J by 2 bases, with 2 bases of the junction left unmatched. Germline CDR1 is LNHDA and CDR2 is SQIVND (reference sequence). The CDR3 is made up of 13 amino acids.

The CDR3 reads CASSGGAGGREKLFF. As DNA, the CDR3 is TGCGCCAGCAGTGGGGGGGCGGGGGGTCGTGAAAAACTGTTTTTT. This chain links TRBV10-2 with TRBJ1-4, with D perhaps TRBD1 (6 bases). CDR3 length equals 15 residues. Per germline, CDR1 WSHSY and CDR2 SAAADI. The germline V and J ends were trimmed by 4 bases and 7 bases, with 16 bases remaining between them.

This clone occurred once. The chain recombines TRBV6-2 or TRBV6-3 with TRBJ1-5; 10 bases agree with TRBD1. The germline gives CDR1 MNHEY, CDR2 SVGEGT. The CDR3 is 15 amino acids. V was pared by 6 bases and J by 9 bases, with 11 bases of the junction left unmatched. CDR3 DNA: TGTGCCAGCAGCAAAGGACAGGGGGTCTCGATGCCCCAGCATTTT. It is translated as CASSKGQGVSMPQHF.

The chain has TRBV5-1 and TRBJ2-1; 8 bases align to TRBD2. Losses at the gene ends were 4 bases for V and 8 bases for J; bases not matched to a gene: 14. CDR3 length: 16 amino acids. CDR1 is SGHRS, CDR2 YFSETQ, per germline. The CDR3 is CASSPPVGSGVDEQFF. CDR3 bases: TGCGCCAGCAGCCCTCCCGTAGGTAGCGGGGTCGATGAGCAGTTCTTC.

This clone was picked up a small number of times. The chain employs TRBV1 and TRBJ2-7; the D call in the table, TRBD1, was not verified against the DNA. TRBV1 is a pseudogene segment. The CDR3 sequence is 16 residues long. The CDR3, as DNA: TGCACCAGCAGCCAAGATCTCGACAGGACCTCCTACGAGCAGTACTTC. Its translation: CTSSQDLDRTSYEQYF.